A selection of T cell receptor beta chains follows, all from one sample in a study of blood T cell repertoires in COVID-19. Profiled with immunoSEQ multiplex PCR; TCRdb holds only in-frame clones, not every one. The table records roughly 73,000 clones, 88% of them present only once. Sequencing input: peripheral blood. Receptors originate from a man between 65 and 80 years old with active or convalescent COVID-19. Each CDR3 is given with its conserved first and last residue. A D gene is named only where the DNA matches it firmly. Rows may omit the clone size; those that give it use once, few, many or a size class.

>NA|TRBJ2-5|NA|TRBV7-2
CASSFDLGGETQYF
TGTGCCAGCAGCTTCGACCTTGGGGGGGAGACCCAGTACTTC
>NA|TRBJ2-1|NA|TRBV5-1
CASSRGTEYNEQFF
TGCGCCAGCAGCCGCGGGACAGAGTACAATGAGCAGTTCTTC
>TRBD1|TRBJ1-5|NA|TRBV6-1
CASSEFGQGFNQPQHF
TGTGCCAGCAGTGAATTTGGACAGGGCTTCAATCAGCCCCAGCATTTT
>TRBD1|TRBJ1-4|NA|TRBV6-1
CASTQTGEGEKLFF
TGTGCCAGCACCCAGACAGGGGAGGGTGAAAAACTGTTTTTT
>TRBD2|TRBJ2-1|NA|TRBV3-1/TRBV3-2
CASSALAGGPHEQFF
TGTGCCAGCAGCGCCCTAGCGGGGGGCCCGCATGAGCAGTTCTTC
>NA|TRBJ2-2|NA|TRBV11-3
CASSLGALPTGELFF
TGTGCCAGCAGCTTAGGGGCGCTTCCTACCGGGGAGCTGTTTTTT
>TRBD2|TRBJ2-5|NA|TRBV5-1
CASSLQTSGGEETQYF
TGCGCCAGCAGCTTGCAAACTAGCGGAGGAGAAGAGACCCAGTACTTC
>NA|TRBJ2-5|NA|TRBV7-9
CASSARPGGAETQYF
TGTGCCAGCAGCGCCCGACCGGGGGGCGCTGAGACCCAGTACTTC
>NA|TRBJ1-2|NA|TRBV19
CASGWGQGDYGYTF
TGTGCCAGTGGATGGGGGCAGGGAGACTATGGCTACACCTTC
>NA|TRBJ2-7|NA|TRBV7-8
CASREGATEQYF
TGTGCCAGCAGAGAGGGCGCCACCGAGCAGTACTTC
>TRBD1|TRBJ1-1|few|TRBV2
CASSGTATEAFF
TGTGCCAGCAGCGGGACAGCCACTGAAGCTTTCTTT
>TRBD2|TRBJ2-1|NA|TRBV20-1
CSASRLAERGNEQFF
TGCAGTGCTAGTCGGCTAGCGGAGAGGGGCAATGAGCAGTTCTTC
>NA|TRBJ1-3|once|TRBV15
CATSRGGSSGNTIYF
TGTGCCACCAGCAGAGGTGGGAGCTCTGGAAACACCATATATTTT
>NA|TRBJ1-6|NA|TRBV27
CASRPTAPYNSPLHF
TGTGCCAGCAGACCGACAGCCCCCTATAATTCACCCCTCCACTTT
>NA|TRBJ1-4|NA|TRBV30
CAWGARRGEKLFF
TGTGCCTGGGGGGCGAGAAGGGGTGAAAAACTGTTTTTT
>TRBD1|TRBJ1-1|NA|TRBV28
CASRPNRGLGAEAFF
TGTGCCAGCAGACCAAACAGGGGGCTAGGAGCTGAAGCTTTCTTT
>NA|TRBJ2-2|NA|TRBV6-5
CASRQGRGRSGELFF
TGTGCCAGCAGGCAGGGGCGGGGGAGGTCCGGGGAGCTGTTTTTT
>NA|TRBJ2-7|NA|TRBV2
CASKFRGSYEQYF
TGTGCCAGCAAGTTCAGGGGCTCCTACGAGCAGTACTTC
>TRBD1|TRBJ2-5|NA|TRBV6-5
CASSNTGDRETQYF
TGTGCCAGCAGCAATACAGGGGATCGAGAGACCCAGTACTTC
>TRBD2|TRBJ2-1|NA|TRBV18
CASSDRGVEQFF
TGTGCCAGCTCAGATCGGGGGGTAGAGCAGTTCTTC
>TRBD2|TRBJ2-2|once|TRBV15
CATRGQREYTGELFF
TGTGCCACCCGGGGCCAGCGGGAGTACACCGGGGAGCTGTTTTTT
>TRBD1|TRBJ1-2|NA|TRBV6-4
CASSARGQSNYGYTF
TGTGCCAGCAGTGCCAGGGGGCAGTCTAACTATGGCTACACCTTC
>NA|TRBJ1-6|NA|TRBV5-1
CASSFDNSPLHF
TGCGCCAGCAGCTTCGATAATTCACCCCTCCACTTT
>TRBD1|TRBJ2-5|NA|TRBV6-5
CATRTGSETQYF
TGTGCCACCAGGACAGGGTCGGAGACCCAGTACTTC
>NA|TRBJ1-1|NA|TRBV5-1
CASRTMLNTEAFF
TGCGCCAGCAGGACTATGCTGAACACTGAAGCTTTCTTT
>NA|TRBJ1-1|NA|TRBV3-1/TRBV3-2
CASSQGRGGAEAFF
TGTGCCAGCAGCCAAGGAAGAGGGGGGGCTGAAGCTTTCTTT
>NA|TRBJ1-2|NA|TRBV28
CASRTGGAQSYGYTF
TGTGCCAGCAGGACTGGGGGGGCGCAAAGCTATGGCTACACCTTC
>NA|TRBJ1-1|NA|TRBV27
CASSLDNVNTEAFF
TGTGCCAGCAGCTTGGACAATGTGAACACTGAAGCTTTCTTT
>TRBD1|TRBJ2-7|NA|TRBV5-1
CASSLGGQGSYEQYF
TGCGCCAGCAGCTTGGGCGGACAGGGATCCTACGAGCAGTACTTC
>TRBD1|TRBJ2-5|NA|TRBV29-1
CSLRQGGQETQYF
TGCAGCCTCAGACAGGGGGGACAAGAGACCCAGTACTTC
>NA|TRBJ1-2|NA|TRBV9
CASSVAGVGYGYTF
TGTGCCAGCAGCGTAGCCGGGGTAGGATATGGCTACACCTTC
>TRBD1|TRBJ1-6|NA|TRBV5-1
CASSLDRGYSPLHF
TGCGCCAGCAGCCTGGACAGGGGTTATTCACCCCTCCACTTT
>TRBD2|TRBJ2-3|NA|TRBV13
CASSQDAGGIDTQYF
TGTGCCAGCAGCCAAGACGCGGGGGGCATAGATACGCAGTATTTT
>TRBD1|TRBJ1-6|NA|TRBV18
CASSLDRVSPLHF
TGTGCCAGCTCACTAGACAGGGTTTCACCCCTCCACTTT
>TRBD1|TRBJ1-2|NA|TRBV6-5
CASRPQGVLSGYTF
TGTGCCAGCAGACCACAGGGGGTCTTGTCTGGCTACACCTTC
>NA|TRBJ1-2|NA|TRBV20-1
CSASHDPGGYTF
TGCAGTGCTAGTCACGACCCGGGGGGCTACACCTTC
>NA|TRBJ2-2|NA|TRBV7-9
CASSFPLVTGELFF
TGTGCCAGCAGCTTTCCGCTAGTGACCGGGGAGCTGTTTTTT
>TRBD1|TRBJ1-3|NA|TRBV5-1
CASSSGTDGNTIYF
TGCGCCAGCAGCTCCGGGACAGACGGAAACACCATATATTTT